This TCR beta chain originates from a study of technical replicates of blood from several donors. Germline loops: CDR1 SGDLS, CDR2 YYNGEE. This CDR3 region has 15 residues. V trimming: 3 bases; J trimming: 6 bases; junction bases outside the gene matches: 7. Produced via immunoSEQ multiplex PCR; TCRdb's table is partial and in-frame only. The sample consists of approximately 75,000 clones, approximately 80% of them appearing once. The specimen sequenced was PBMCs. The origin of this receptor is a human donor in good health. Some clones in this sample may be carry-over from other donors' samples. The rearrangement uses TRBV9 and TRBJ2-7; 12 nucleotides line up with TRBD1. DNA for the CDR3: TGTGCCAGCAGCGGAGACGGGACAGGGGGCCGCGAGCAGTACTTC. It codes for CASSGDGTGGREQYF. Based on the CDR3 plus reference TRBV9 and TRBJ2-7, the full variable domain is DSGVTQTPKHLITATGQRVTLRCSPRSGDLSVYWYQQSLDQGLQFLIQYYNGEERAKGNILERFSAQQFPDLHSELNLSSLELGDSALYFCASSGDGTGGREQYFGPGTRLTVT.